This passage covers 4 T cell receptor beta chains from one sample sequenced in a study of blood T cell repertoires in COVID-19. Data came from immunoSEQ multiplex PCR; TCRdb stores just in-frame clones and leaves some out. The top ten hold approximately 8.6% of the sample, which has 150,000 to 200,000 clones, around 76% seen once. Sequenced sample: peripheral blood. Receptors were obtained from a woman aged 50 to 60 with active or convalescent COVID-19.

The CDR3, as DNA: TGTGCCAGCAGTGAATGGGGCAGGGCTGGAAACACCATATATTTT. Protein sequence: CASSEWGRAGNTIYF. The rearrangement joins TRBV6-1 to TRBJ1-3, with TRBD1 as a possible D gene (5 bases). Trimming shortened V by 2 bases and J by 2 bases, and 10 bases separated the two germline ends. From germline, CDR1 is MNHNS and CDR2 SASEGT. The CDR3 is made up of 15 amino acids.

This clone showed up just once. The chain combines TRBV6-1 with TRBJ1-5, with TRBD1 identical over 8 bases. J was trimmed by 6 bases and V by 2 bases; bases with no gene match: 3. This CDR3 is 14 amino acids long. Germline CDR1 and CDR2: MNHNS and SASEGT. The CDR3 sequence: CASSEQGAVQPQHF. CDR3 DNA sequence: TGTGCCAGCAGTGAACAGGGGGCAGTTCAGCCCCAGCATTTT.

This chain links TRBV2 with TRBJ1-3, with TRBD1 matching 7 bases. In germline, CDR1 is SNHLY, CDR2 FYNNEI. The CDR3 is made up of 17 amino acids. The V segment lost 4 bases and the J segment 0 bases; nucleotides outside the gene matches: 9. In DNA form, the CDR3 reads TGTGCCAGCAGTGGACGGGACAGTCCGTTCTCTGGAAACACCATATATTTT. This encodes CASSGRDSPFSGNTIYF.

This sequence joins TRBV10-3 and TRBJ1-1; D is ambiguous. The V gene's germline CDR1 is ENHRY and CDR2 SYGVKD. V lost 10 bases and J 1 base, leaving 13 bases between the germline ends. This CDR3 is built from 13 residues. The CDR3 protein is CATAFRGNTEAFF. The CDR3 DNA follows: TGTGCCACCGCCTTCCGGGGGAACACTGAAGCTTTCTTT.